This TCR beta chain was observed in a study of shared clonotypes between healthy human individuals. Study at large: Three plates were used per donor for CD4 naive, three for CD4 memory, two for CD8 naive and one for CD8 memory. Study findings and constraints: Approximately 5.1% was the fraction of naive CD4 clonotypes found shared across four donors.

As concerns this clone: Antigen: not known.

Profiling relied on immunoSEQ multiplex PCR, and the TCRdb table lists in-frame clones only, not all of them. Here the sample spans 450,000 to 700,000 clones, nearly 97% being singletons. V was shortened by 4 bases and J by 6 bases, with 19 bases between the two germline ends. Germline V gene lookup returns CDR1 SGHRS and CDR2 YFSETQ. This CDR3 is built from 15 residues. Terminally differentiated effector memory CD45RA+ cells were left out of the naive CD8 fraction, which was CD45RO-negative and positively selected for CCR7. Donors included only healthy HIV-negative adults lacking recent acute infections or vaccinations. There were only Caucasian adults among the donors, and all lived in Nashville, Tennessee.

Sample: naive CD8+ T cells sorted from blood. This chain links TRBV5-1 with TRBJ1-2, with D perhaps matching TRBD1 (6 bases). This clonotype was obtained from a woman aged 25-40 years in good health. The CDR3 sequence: CASSLYRSGADGYTF. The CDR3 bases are TGCGCCAGCAGCCTGTATCGTTCAGGGGCTGATGGCTACACCTTC.